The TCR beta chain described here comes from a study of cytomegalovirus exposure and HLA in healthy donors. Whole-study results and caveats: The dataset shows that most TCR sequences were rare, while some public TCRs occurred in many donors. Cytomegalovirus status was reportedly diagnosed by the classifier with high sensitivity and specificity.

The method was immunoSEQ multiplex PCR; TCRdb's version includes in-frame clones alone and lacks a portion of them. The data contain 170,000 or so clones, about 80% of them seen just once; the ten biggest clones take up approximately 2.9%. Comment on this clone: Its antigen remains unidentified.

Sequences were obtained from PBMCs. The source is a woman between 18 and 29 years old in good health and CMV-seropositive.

The chain's CDR3 is CASSSVTGITNYGYTF. The CDR3 bases are TGTGCCAGCAGCTCCGTAACCGGGATTACTAACTATGGCTACACCTTC. This chain uses TRBV11-2 with TRBJ1-2; D remains ambiguous. CDR1 and CDR2 (germline): SGHAT, FQNNGV. Trimming left V 4 bases short and J 0 bases short, with 15 bases between. This CDR3 has 16 residues.